This entry lists 30 T cell receptor beta chains sequenced from one sample in a study of CD8+ T cells in alopecia areata. Following RNA extraction, reverse transcription yielded cDNA that acted as the sequencing template. TCRdb's table, derived via immunoSEQ multiplex PCR, lists solely in-frame clones and lacks some. The sample contains 90,000 to 150,000 clones, less than 80% of which appear only once. The material sequenced was CD4+ T cells sorted from blood. These receptors originate from a human donor in good health.

This clone has a handful of counts. V and J are TRBV30 and TRBJ1-1; tentatively, D is TRBD1 (6 bases). Germline loops: CDR1 GTSNPN, CDR2 SVGIG (reference sequence). The CDR3 extends over 14 amino acids. Trimming cost V 2 bases and J 0 bases, with 10 bases left between them. The chain's CDR3 is CAWSLRQVNTEAFF. In nucleotides, the CDR3 is TGTGCCTGGAGTCTCCGACAGGTGAACACTGAAGCTTTCTTT.

The genes are TRBV29-1 and TRBJ2-6; D is perhaps TRBD1 (6 bases). The CDR3 runs 15 residues. The V end lost 4 bases, the J end lost 2 bases, and 12 bases lay between the germline ends. CDR1 and CDR2 from the germline V gene are SQVTM and ANQGSEA. Written as DNA, the CDR3 is TGCAGCGTTGTCTCCCCAGGGGCTGGGGCCAACGTCCTGACTTTC. Residues: CSVVSPGAGANVLTF. Complete variable domain (other parts from reference TRBV29-1 and TRBJ2-6): SAVISQKPSRDICQRGTSLTIQCQVDSQVTMMFWYRQQPGQSLTLIATANQGSEATYESGFVIDKFPISRPNLTFSTLTVSNMSPEDSSIYLCSVVSPGAGANVLTFGAGSRLTVL.

J is TRBJ2-1 and V is TRBV5-1; perhaps TRBD1 as D (5 bases). CDR3 length: 17 amino acids. Germline loops: CDR1 SGHRS, CDR2 YFSETQ. Trimming removed 0 bases from V and 0 bases from J, with 13 bases in between. The DNA for the CDR3 is TGCGCCAGCAGCTTGGTTGGGGCTTCCAGCTCCTACAATGAGCAGTTCTTC. Its translation is CASSLVGASSSYNEQFF.

The chain links TRBV7-2 to TRBJ2-5, with D tentatively TRBD2 (6 bases). The CDR3 is 12 amino acids. Germline lookup yields CDR1 SGHTA and CDR2 FQGNSA. Trimming cost V 5 bases and J 9 bases, with 13 bases left between them. The CDR3 spells CASSNYGEAQYF. CDR3 bases: TGTGCCAGCAGCAATTATGGGGAGGCCCAGTACTTC.

The chain employs TRBV2 and TRBJ1-5; TRBD1 agrees at 9 bases. Germline trimming cut 3 bases from V and 2 bases from J; bases unmatched to any gene: 11. CDR3 length: 18 residues. Germline lookup yields CDR1 SNHLY and CDR2 FYNNEI. In DNA form, the CDR3 reads TGTGCCAGCAGTGATGGGCCCCGGACAGGGGTTGGCAATCAGCCCCAGCATTTT. It is translated as CASSDGPRTGVGNQPQHF.

This clone was counted at least ten times. The J gene is TRBJ2-2, the V gene TRBV19; D perhaps matches TRBD1 (5 bases). CDR3 length equals 13 residues. Germline CDR1 and CDR2: LNHDA and SQIVND (reference sequence). V was clipped by 10 bases and J by 3 bases, with 12 bases between them. The CDR3 DNA is TGTGCCACTAGGGCAGGGTACACCGGGGAGCTGTTTTTT. Translating gives CATRAGYTGELFF.

This clone has just a few counts. This sequence joins TRBV30 and TRBJ1-4; D gene unclear. Trimming took 4 bases from V and 7 from J, leaving 13 bases between them. Germline-derived CDR1 and CDR2 are GTSNPN and SVGIG (reference sequence). CDR3 length: 13 amino acids. Written as DNA, the CDR3 is TGTGCCTGGAAAGAAGGGATCGGTGAAAAACTGTTTTTT. Its translation is CAWKEGIGEKLFF.

The CDR3 DNA is TGCAGCGTTGAAGAAGGGGTTGGTGGCTACACCTTC. Its translation is CSVEEGVGGYTF. The chain uses TRBV29-1 and TRBJ1-2, with TRBD1 as a possible D gene (5 bases). Deletions cut 0 bases from V and 7 bases from J, with 9 bases between. Germline V gene sequence: CDR1 SQVTM, CDR2 ANQGSEA. The CDR3 has 12 amino acids.

This clone was picked up a small number of times. The chain carries TRBV5-1 and TRBJ2-5; D possibly corresponds to TRBD2 (6 bases). Germline values: CDR1 SGHRS, CDR2 YFSETQ. This CDR3 region has 14 residues. Trimming cost V 3 bases and J 2 bases, with 11 bases left between them. The CDR3 protein is CASSWRDVQETQYF. The CDR3 bases are TGCGCCAGCAGCTGGCGGGACGTACAAGAGACCCAGTACTTC.

This sequence joins TRBV9 and TRBJ2-2, with D uncertain. CDR1 and CDR2 from the germline V gene are SGDLS and YYNGEE. This CDR3 comprises 15 residues. Deletions cut 0 bases from V and 4 bases from J, with 10 bases between. The DNA of the CDR3 is TGTGCCAGCAGCGTAGGGCAAAGTAGCACCGGGGAGCTGTTTTTT. Translating it yields CASSVGQSSTGELFF.

The CDR3 region is CASSVRDRGDDEQFF. CDR3 coding DNA: TGTGCCAGCAGCGTCCGGGACAGGGGAGACGATGAGCAGTTCTTC. V gene TRBV7-9 combines with J gene TRBJ2-1; TRBD1 agrees at 10 bases. The ends lost 5 bases at V and 8 bases at J; junction bases unmatched: 9. Germline loops: CDR1 SEHNR, CDR2 FQNEAQ (reference sequence). This CDR3 contains 15 residues.

This clone was seen a handful of times. The chain has TRBV30 and TRBJ1-2, with D perhaps TRBD1 (6 bases). The CDR3 is made up of 13 amino acids. Trimming shortened V by 0 bases and J by 6 bases, and 11 bases separated the two germline ends. CDR1 is GTSNPN and CDR2 is SVGIG in the germline V gene (reference sequence). The CDR3 region is CAWSVMGAHGYTF. The CDR3 nucleotides read TGTGCCTGGAGTGTAATGGGGGCTCATGGCTACACCTTC. Using reference TRBV30 and TRBJ1-2 for the parts outside the CDR3, the full variable domain is SQTIHQWPATLVQPVGSPLSLECTVEGTSNPNLYWYRQAAGRGLQLLFYSVGIGQISSEVPQNLSASRPQDRQFILSSKKLLLSDSGFYLCAWSVMGAHGYTFGSGTRLTVV.

DNA for the CDR3: TGTGCCTGGAGTGTTGGGGGGGCTGAAAAACTGTTTTTT. This encodes CAWSVGGAEKLFF. The V gene is TRBV30, the J gene TRBJ1-4; maybe TRBD1 (6 bases). The length of the CDR3 is 13 residues. Germline V lookup: CDR1 GTSNPN, CDR2 SVGIG (reference sequence). Between the trimmed V and J ends, which lost 0 bases and 7 bases, there was a span of 9 bases.

The J gene is TRBJ2-5, the V gene TRBV4-1; TRBD2 matches at 9 bases. V gave up 4 bases and J gave up 6 bases; unmatched junction bases: 9. Germline-derived CDR1 and CDR2 are MGHRA and YSYEKL. This CDR3 region has 15 residues. The CDR3 DNA follows: TGCGCCAGCAGCCCAGGAGTAGCGGGGGTAAAGACCCAGTACTTC. Protein: CASSPGVAGVKTQYF.

Points on this clone: A junction end diverges from the germline sequence, so it may reflect a read error. The same CDR3 can be traced to other DNA sequences in this sample. The chain uses TRBV30 and TRBJ2-5, with D hard to call. The CDR3 sequence is 12 residues long. Germline V lookup: CDR1 GTSNPN, CDR2 SVGIG (reference sequence). CDR3 sequence (DNA): TGTGCCTGGAATTTCAAACAAGAGACTCAGTACTTC. Translating it yields CAWNFKQETQYF.

This chain links TRBV11-2 with TRBJ2-5, with TRBD1 identical over 9 bases. The ends lost 2 bases at V and 3 bases at J; junction bases unmatched: 7. Germline V lookup: CDR1 SGHAT, CDR2 FQNNGV. The CDR3 runs 16 residues. The CDR3 bases are TGTGCCAGCAGCTTACTCCCCGGGACAGGGAAAGAGACCCAGTACTTC. Translating gives CASSLLPGTGKETQYF.

CDR3 DNA: TGTGCCAGTAGTAAGCGTGATACGCAGTATTTT. It codes for CASSKRDTQYF. This chain links TRBV19 with TRBJ2-3; D remains unclear. CDR3 size: 11 residues. Trimming stripped 4 bases from V and 6 bases from J, with 5 bases between. Per the germline V gene, CDR1 is LNHDA and CDR2 is SQIVND (reference sequence).

This rearrangement joins TRBV14 to TRBJ2-7; TRBD2 matches at 9 bases. Trimming took 0 bases from V and 4 from J; bases not matched to a gene: 4. CDR3 length equals 15 residues. Germline assignment: CDR1 SGHDN and CDR2 FVKESK. CDR3 sequence reads: CASSQDGGGAYEQYF. CDR3 DNA sequence: TGTGCCAGCAGCCAAGACGGCGGGGGGGCTTACGAGCAGTACTTC.

The genes are TRBV11-2 and TRBJ2-5, with 8 bases matching TRBD2. The CDR3 contains 16 residues. The germline gives CDR1 SGHAT, CDR2 FQNNGV. V shed 5 bases, J shed 5 bases, and the junction held 13 bases outside the gene matches. The CDR3 protein is CASSLTRGTRGETQYF. The CDR3 DNA follows: TGTGCCAGCAGCCTCACCCGAGGGACTAGAGGGGAGACCCAGTACTTC.

This clone was seen only a few times. V and J are TRBV30 and TRBJ2-2; no reliable D call. V lost 3 bases, J lost 6 bases, and 8 bases lay in between. Germline V gene data show CDR1 as GTSNPN and CDR2 as SVGIG (reference sequence). CDR3 length: 12 residues. CDR3 region: CAWREKAGELFF. CDR3 nucleotides: TGTGCCTGGAGGGAGAAGGCCGGGGAGCTGTTTTTT.

The chain links TRBV7-9 to TRBJ2-5, with D uncertain. The CDR3 length is 13 residues. With 5 bases removed from V and 4 bases from J, the gap between germline ends came to 11 bases. CDR1 SEHNR and CDR2 FQNEAQ come from the germline V gene (reference sequence). The chain's CDR3 is CASSPRKGETQYF. The CDR3, as DNA: TGTGCCAGCAGCCCCCGCAAGGGAGAGACCCAGTACTTC.

The CDR3 loop is CAWTGQRNTEAFF. CDR3 in DNA: TGTGCCTGGACGGGACAGAGAAACACTGAAGCTTTCTTT. This chain joins TRBV30 and TRBJ1-1, with TRBD1 matching 7 bases. The CDR3 consists of 13 residues. Germline values: CDR1 GTSNPN, CDR2 SVGIG (reference sequence). Trimming at V came to 4 bases and at J to 2 bases, leaving 4 bases not matched to a gene.

The V gene is TRBV19, the J gene TRBJ2-7; 8 bases line up with TRBD2. After removal of 3 bases from V and 5 bases from J, the junction contained 0 bases not matched to a gene. Germline loops: CDR1 LNHDA, CDR2 SQIVND (reference sequence). The CDR3 spans 12 residues. This CDR3 reads CASSMRGDEQYF. The CDR3 region has the DNA TGTGCCAGTAGTATGCGGGGGGACGAGCAGTACTTC.

The rearrangement links TRBV29-1 to TRBJ1-1; D ambiguous. Trimming removed 6 bases from V and 1 base from J, with 9 bases in between. The CDR3 runs to 12 residues. Germline V gene data show CDR1 as SQVTM and CDR2 as ANQGSEA. This CDR3 reads CSVKQGNTEAFF. The CDR3 DNA sequence: TGCAGCGTGAAGCAAGGGAACACTGAAGCTTTCTTT.

CDR3 sequence (DNA): TGTGCCAGCTCACCACCGACAGGGGACGAGCAGTACTTC. This translates into CASSPPTGDEQYF. V is TRBV18 and J is TRBJ2-7, with TRBD1 matching 8 bases. Trimming at V came to 0 bases and at J to 5 bases, leaving 0 bases not matched to a gene. The CDR3 contains 13 residues. In germline, CDR1 is KGHSH, CDR2 LQKENI.

The V and J genes are TRBV30 and TRBJ1-1; D is undetermined. The V end was cut by 2 bases, the J end by 0 bases, with 4 bases between. CDR3 length: 12 amino acids. The germline gives CDR1 GTSNPN, CDR2 SVGIG (reference sequence). Here the CDR3 reads CAWSTMNTEAFF. As DNA, the CDR3 is TGTGCCTGGAGTACGATGAACACTGAAGCTTTCTTT. The full variable domain, with the rest looked up from reference TRBV30 and TRBJ1-1, is SQTIHQWPATLVQPVGSPLSLECTVEGTSNPNLYWYRQAAGRGLQLLFYSVGIGQISSEVPQNLSASRPQDRQFILSSKKLLLSDSGFYLCAWSTMNTEAFFGQGTRLTVV.

The genes are TRBV7-2 and TRBJ1-1, with TRBD1 identical over 7 bases. V lost 4 bases, J lost 1 base, and 3 bases stayed unmatched. The CDR3 runs to 14 residues. Germline values: CDR1 SGHTA, CDR2 FQGNSA. CDR3 in amino acids: CASSSQGKNTEAFF. The CDR3 DNA reads as TGTGCCAGCAGCTCACAGGGGAAGAACACTGAAGCTTTCTTT.

This clone has a handful of counts. The chain couples TRBV27 to TRBJ1-1; D gene uncertain. Trimming took 2 bases from V and 2 from J, leaving 9 bases between them. This CDR3 has 14 residues. CDR1 is MNHEY and CDR2 is SMNVEV in the germline V gene (reference sequence). The CDR3 reads CASSLNRANTEAFF. DNA of the CDR3: TGTGCCAGCAGTTTAAACAGAGCAAACACTGAAGCTTTCTTT.

This clone has just a few counts. The same CDR3 is also encoded by other DNA sequences in this sample. This chain uses TRBV29-1 with TRBJ1-2; possibly TRBD1 for D (6 bases). Trimming removed 3 bases at V and 7 bases at J, with 12 bases between. Germline V CDR1 and CDR2: SQVTM, ANQGSEA. This CDR3 region has 12 residues. The CDR3 bases are TGCAGCGTTGATAAGGGGGGCGGTGGCTACACCTTC. Translating it yields CSVDKGGGGYTF.

The rearrangement uses TRBV27 and TRBJ1-2, with a possible D match to TRBD1 (6 bases). The CDR3 sequence is 20 residues long. Per germline, CDR1 MNHEY and CDR2 SMNVEV (reference sequence). Trimming pared 2 bases from V and 3 bases from J, leaving 28 bases between. This CDR3 is CASSLVVRWQGIYSDYGYTF. The CDR3 nucleotides read TGTGCCAGCAGTTTAGTGGTCCGGTGGCAGGGGATTTATTCAGACTATGGCTACACCTTC.